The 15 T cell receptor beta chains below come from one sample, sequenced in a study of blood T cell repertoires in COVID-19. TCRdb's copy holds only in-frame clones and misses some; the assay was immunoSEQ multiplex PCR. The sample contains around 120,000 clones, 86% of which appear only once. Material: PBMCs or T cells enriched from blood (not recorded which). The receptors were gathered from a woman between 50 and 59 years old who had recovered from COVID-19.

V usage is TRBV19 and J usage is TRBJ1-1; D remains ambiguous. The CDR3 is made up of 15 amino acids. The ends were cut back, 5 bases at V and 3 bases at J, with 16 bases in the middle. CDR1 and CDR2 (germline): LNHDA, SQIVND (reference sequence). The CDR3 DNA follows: TGTGCCAGTAGTTTCCAAGGGAGAAAGGACACTGAAGCTTTCTTT. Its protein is CASSFQGRKDTEAFF.

The CDR3 coding sequence is TGTGCCAGCAGCTTGGCAGGGGTTCAGCCCCAGCATTTT. Translating it yields CASSLAGVQPQHF. J is TRBJ1-5 and V is TRBV5-6; D possibly corresponds to TRBD1 (6 bases). Trimming removed 0 bases from V and 6 bases from J, with 7 bases in between. The germline CDR1 and CDR2 sequences are SGHDT and YYEEEE. This CDR3 comprises 13 residues.

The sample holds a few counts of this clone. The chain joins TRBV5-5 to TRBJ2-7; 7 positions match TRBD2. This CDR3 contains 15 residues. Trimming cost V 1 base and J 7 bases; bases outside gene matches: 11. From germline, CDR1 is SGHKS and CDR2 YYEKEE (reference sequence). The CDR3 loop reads CASSLSGQRGIEQYF. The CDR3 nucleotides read TGTGCCAGCAGCTTGTCCGGGCAGCGGGGAATAGAGCAGTACTTC.

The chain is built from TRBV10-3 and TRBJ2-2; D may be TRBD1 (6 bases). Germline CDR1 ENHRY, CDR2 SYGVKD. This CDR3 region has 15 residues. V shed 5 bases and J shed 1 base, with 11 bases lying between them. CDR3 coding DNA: TGTGCCATCAGTCCGGGACAATTGAACACCGGGGAGCTGTTTTTT. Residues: CAISPGQLNTGELFF.

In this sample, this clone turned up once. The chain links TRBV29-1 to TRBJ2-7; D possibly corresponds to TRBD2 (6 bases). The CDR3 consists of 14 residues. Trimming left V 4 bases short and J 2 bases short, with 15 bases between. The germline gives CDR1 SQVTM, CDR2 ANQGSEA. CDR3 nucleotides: TGCAGCGTTGGGGAAGCGGGCCTGACCTACGAGCAGTACTTC. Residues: CSVGEAGLTYEQYF.

CDR3 residues: CSAIDRDGYTF. In DNA form, the CDR3 reads TGCAGTGCCATTGACAGGGACGGCTACACCTTC. The V and J genes are TRBV20-1 and TRBJ1-2; TRBD1 aligns across 7 bases. CDR3 size: 11 residues. Unmatched junction bases numbered 6, after V lost 6 bases and J lost 8 bases. From germline, CDR1 is DFQATT and CDR2 SNEGSKA (reference sequence).

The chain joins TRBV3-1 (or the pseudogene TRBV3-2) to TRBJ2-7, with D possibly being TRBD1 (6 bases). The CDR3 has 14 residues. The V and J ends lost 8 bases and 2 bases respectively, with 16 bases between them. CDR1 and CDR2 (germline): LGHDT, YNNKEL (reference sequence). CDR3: CASLTPGTPYEQYF. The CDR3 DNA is TGTGCCAGCTTGACTCCCGGGACACCCTACGAGCAGTACTTC.

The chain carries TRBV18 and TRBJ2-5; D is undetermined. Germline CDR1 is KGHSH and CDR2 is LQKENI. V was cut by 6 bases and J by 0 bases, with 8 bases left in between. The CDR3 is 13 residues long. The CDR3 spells CASSVRYQETQYF. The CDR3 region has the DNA TGTGCCAGCTCGGTCAGGTACCAAGAGACCCAGTACTTC.

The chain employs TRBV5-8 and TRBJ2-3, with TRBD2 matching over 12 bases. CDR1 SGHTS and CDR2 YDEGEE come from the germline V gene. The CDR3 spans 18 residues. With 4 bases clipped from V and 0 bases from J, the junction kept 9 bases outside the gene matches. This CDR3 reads CASSRRLAGALSTDTQYF. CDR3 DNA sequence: TGTGCCAGCAGCCGGCGACTAGCGGGGGCCCTAAGCACAGATACGCAGTATTTT.

CDR3: CASSYTSSGNTIYF. CDR3 coding DNA: TGTGCCAGCAGCTACACATCCTCTGGAAACACCATATATTTT. The chain carries TRBV6-5 and TRBJ1-3; D remains unclear. The CDR3 sequence is 14 residues long. The germline gives CDR1 MNHEY, CDR2 SVGAGI. Trimming stripped 6 bases from V and 0 bases from J, with 9 bases between.

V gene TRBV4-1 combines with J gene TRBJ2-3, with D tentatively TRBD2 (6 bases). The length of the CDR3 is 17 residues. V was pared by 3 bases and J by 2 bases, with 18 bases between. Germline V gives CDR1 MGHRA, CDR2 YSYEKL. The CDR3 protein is CASSHPRGTSNTDTQYF. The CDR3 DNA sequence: TGCGCCAGCAGCCATCCCCGCGGGACTTCTAACACAGATACGCAGTATTTT.

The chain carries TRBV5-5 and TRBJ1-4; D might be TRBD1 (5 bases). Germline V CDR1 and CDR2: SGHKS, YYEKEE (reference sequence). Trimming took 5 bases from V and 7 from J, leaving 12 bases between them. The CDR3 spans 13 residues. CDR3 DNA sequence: TGTGCCAGCAGTGGAGAAGGGGTTGAAAAACTGTTTTTT. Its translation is CASSGEGVEKLFF.

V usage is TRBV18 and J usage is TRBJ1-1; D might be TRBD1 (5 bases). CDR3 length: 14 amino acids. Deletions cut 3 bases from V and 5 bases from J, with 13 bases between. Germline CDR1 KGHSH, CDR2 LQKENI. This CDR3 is CASSPRRGDTEAFF. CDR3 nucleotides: TGTGCCAGCTCACCGCGGCGGGGGGATACTGAAGCTTTCTTT.

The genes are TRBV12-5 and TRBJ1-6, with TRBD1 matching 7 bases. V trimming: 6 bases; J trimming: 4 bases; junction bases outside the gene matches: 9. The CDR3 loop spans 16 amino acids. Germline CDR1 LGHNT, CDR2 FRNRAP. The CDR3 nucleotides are TGTGCTAGTGGACCTCAGACAGGGCGGTATAATTCACCCCTCCACTTT. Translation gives CASGPQTGRYNSPLHF.

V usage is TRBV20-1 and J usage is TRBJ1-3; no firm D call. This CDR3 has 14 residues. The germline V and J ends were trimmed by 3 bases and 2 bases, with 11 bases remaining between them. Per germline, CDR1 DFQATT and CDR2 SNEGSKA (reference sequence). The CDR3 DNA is TGCAGTGCTAGTGCGGGGTTAGCTGGAAACACCATATATTTT. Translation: CSASAGLAGNTIYF.